Listed below are T cell receptor beta chains from one sample, sequenced in a study of blood T cell repertoires in COVID-19. The repertoire was sequenced with immunoSEQ multiplex PCR; TCRdb's copy has only in-frame clones and lacks some. The sample shows some 300,000 clones, about nine tenths of them seen only once. The sequenced sample was PBMCs or T cells enriched from blood (not recorded which). Source of these receptors: a woman aged 50 to 60 who had been exposed to COVID-19. The CDR3 runs from the conserved cysteine through the conserved F or W. The D gene is left open where the match is weak. Clone size is given for some rows only: seen once, a few or many times, or a class if the clone is expanded.

CDR3 length	D gene	V gene	clone size	J gene	CDR3 protein	CDR3 DNA
17	-	TRBV28	-	TRBJ1-3	CASSPTGRGGSGNTIYF	TGTGCCAGCAGTCCAACGGGACGAGGGGGCTCTGGAAACACCATATATTTT
15	-	TRBV11-2	-	TRBJ2-2	CASSPHGRNTGELFF	TGTGCCAGCAGCCCCCACGGGAGAAACACCGGGGAGCTGTTTTTT
13	-	TRBV12-3/TRBV12-4	once	TRBJ2-7	CASRINRDYEQYF	TGTGCCAGCAGGATAAACAGGGACTACGAGCAGTACTTC
10	-	TRBV28	-	TRBJ2-1	CASSGREQFF	TGTGCCAGTTCCGGTCGGGAGCAGTTCTTC
18	TRBD1	TRBV7-2	-	TRBJ2-5	CASSYTGTGYGARETQYF	TGTGCCAGCAGCTATACCGGGACAGGATATGGGGCAAGAGAGACCCAGTACTTC
15	TRBD2	TRBV11-2	-	TRBJ2-7	CASSLEVSGAYEQYF	TGTGCCAGCAGCTTAGAGGTTAGCGGGGCCTACGAGCAGTACTTC
12	-	TRBV19	-	TRBJ1-1	CASSSLQGEAFF	TGTGCCAGTAGTTCATTACAGGGTGAAGCTTTCTTT
15	-	TRBV5-1	-	TRBJ1-1	CASSLSGQGNTEAFF	TGCGCCAGCAGCTTGTCTGGGCAGGGGAACACTGAAGCTTTCTTT
16	-	TRBV5-1	-	TRBJ2-2	CASSPQGGAGAGELFF	TGCGCCAGCAGCCCCCAGGGGGGAGCGGGGGCCGGGGAGCTGTTTTTT
15	-	TRBV9	-	TRBJ2-6	CASSPRSSGANVLTF	TGTGCCAGCAGCCCCCGGTCCTCTGGGGCCAACGTCCTGACTTTC
16	-	TRBV30	-	TRBJ1-1	CAWSVRSGASASEAFF	TGTGCCTGGAGTGTACGGTCAGGGGCAAGTGCCTCTGAAGCTTTCTTT
17	TRBD2	TRBV10-2	-	TRBJ2-3	CASTPSVGVGGSDTQYF	TGCGCCAGCACCCCGAGTGTGGGGGTGGGGGGGTCAGATACGCAGTATTTT
18	-	TRBV7-2	-	TRBJ1-6	CASSYINGVLGGNSPLHF	TGTGCCAGCAGCTACATCAATGGAGTCCTAGGCGGTAATTCACCCCTCCACTTT
15	-	TRBV4-1	-	TRBJ1-6	CASSQGFSGPTPLHF	TGCGCCAGCAGCCAAGGGTTTTCAGGGCCAACACCCCTCCACTTT
16	TRBD2	TRBV18	once	TRBJ2-3	CASSSPAGGAFDTQYF	TGTGCCAGCTCCTCCCCCGCGGGGGGCGCATTTGATACGCAGTATTTT
13	TRBD1	TRBV2	-	TRBJ2-2	CASSDRGRRELFF	TGTGCCAGCAGTGATAGGGGGCGCCGGGAGCTGTTTTTT
13	-	TRBV15	-	TRBJ1-1	CATSRDKNTEAFF	TGTGCCACCAGCAGAGATAAGAACACTGAAGCTTTCTTT
14	TRBD1	TRBV2	-	TRBJ1-1	CASSEGQWDTEAFF	TGTGCCAGCAGTGAGGGACAGTGGGATACTGAAGCTTTCTTT
13	-	TRBV30	few	TRBJ1-2	CAWGRDRPRGYTF	TGTGCCTGGGGACGCGACAGACCTAGAGGCTACACCTTC
15	TRBD2	TRBV11-3	-	TRBJ2-5	CASSWTSGSWETQYF	TGTGCCAGCAGCTGGACTAGCGGGTCGTGGGAGACCCAGTACTTC
14	-	TRBV24-1	-	TRBJ2-3	CATSDFQVTDTQYF	TGTGCCACCAGTGATTTCCAGGTGACAGATACGCAGTATTTT
14	TRBD1	TRBV3-1/TRBV3-2	-	TRBJ1-5	CASSPGTDNQPQHF	TGTGCCAGCAGCCCTGGGACAGACAATCAGCCCCAGCATTTT
14	TRBD1	TRBV19	-	TRBJ2-7	CASSVDRGRNEQYF	TGTGCCAGTAGTGTGGACAGGGGGCGGAACGAGCAGTACTTC
13	-	TRBV5-4	-	TRBJ2-5	CASSLPGGETQYF	TGTGCCAGCAGCCTCCCAGGTGGAGAGACCCAGTACTTC
14	-	TRBV28	once	TRBJ1-4	CASSPTAGNEKLFF	TGTGCCAGCAGTCCGACCGCGGGTAATGAAAAACTGTTTTTT
15	-	TRBV4-1	-	TRBJ1-5	CASSQTGGRPQPQHF	TGCGCCAGCAGCCAAACCGGGGGGCGCCCTCAGCCCCAGCATTTT
16	-	TRBV6-1	-	TRBJ1-1	CASSGTGSTLNTEAFF	TGTGCCAGCAGTGGTACAGGGAGTACTCTGAACACTGAAGCTTTCTTT
16	-	TRBV28	-	TRBJ1-2	CASSLPGLRLNYGYTF	TGTGCCAGCAGCCTCCCCGGACTACGCCTAAACTATGGCTACACCTTC
20	TRBD2	TRBV15	-	TRBJ2-3	CATSRPPLLASGKTADTQYF	TGTGCCACCAGCAGACCCCCTCTGCTGGCTAGCGGGAAGACGGCAGATACGCAGTATTTT
15	-	TRBV25-1	once	TRBJ2-3	CASSGRGLGSDTQYF	TGTGCCAGCAGTGGGAGAGGGTTAGGGTCAGATACGCAGTATTTT
16	TRBD1	TRBV28	-	TRBJ2-4	CASSFGTVLAKNIQYF	TGTGCCAGCAGTTTTGGGACAGTTTTAGCCAAAAACATTCAGTACTTC
15	-	TRBV4-2	-	TRBJ2-1	CASSRPGGLWNEQFF	TGTGCCAGCAGCCGCCCTGGGGGCCTTTGGAATGAGCAGTTCTTC
14	-	TRBV7-8	-	TRBJ1-5	CASRLGSTNQPQHF	TGTGCCAGCAGGTTAGGGTCCACAAATCAGCCCCAGCATTTT
14	-	TRBV18	-	TRBJ2-5	CASSRDNQQETQYF	TGTGCCAGCTCAAGGGACAACCAACAAGAGACCCAGTACTTC
10	-	TRBV30	-	TRBJ1-2	CATFRAGYTF	TGTGCCACTTTTCGCGCTGGCTACACCTTC